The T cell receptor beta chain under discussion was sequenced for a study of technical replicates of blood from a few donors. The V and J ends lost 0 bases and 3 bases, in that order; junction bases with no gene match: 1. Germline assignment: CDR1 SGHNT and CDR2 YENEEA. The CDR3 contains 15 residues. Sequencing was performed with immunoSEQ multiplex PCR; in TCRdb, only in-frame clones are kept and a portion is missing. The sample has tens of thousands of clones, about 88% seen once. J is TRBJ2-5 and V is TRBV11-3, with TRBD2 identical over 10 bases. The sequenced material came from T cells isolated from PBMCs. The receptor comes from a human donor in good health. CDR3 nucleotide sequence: TGTGCCAGCAGCTTAGATACTAGCGGGAAAGAGACCCAGTACTTC. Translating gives CASSLDTSGKETQYF.